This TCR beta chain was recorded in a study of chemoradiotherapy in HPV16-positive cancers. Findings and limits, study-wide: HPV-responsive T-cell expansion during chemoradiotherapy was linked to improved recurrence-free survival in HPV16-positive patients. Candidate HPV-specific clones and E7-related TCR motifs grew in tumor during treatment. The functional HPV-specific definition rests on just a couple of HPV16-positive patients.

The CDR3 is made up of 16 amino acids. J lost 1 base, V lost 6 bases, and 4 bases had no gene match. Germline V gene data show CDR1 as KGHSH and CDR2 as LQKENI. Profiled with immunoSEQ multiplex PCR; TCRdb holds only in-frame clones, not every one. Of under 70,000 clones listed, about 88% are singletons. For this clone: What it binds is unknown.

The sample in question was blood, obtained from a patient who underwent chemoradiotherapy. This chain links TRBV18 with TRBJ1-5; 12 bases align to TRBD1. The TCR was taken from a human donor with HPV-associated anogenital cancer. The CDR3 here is CASSSGTGGSNQPQHF. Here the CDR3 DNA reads TGTGCCAGCTCCTCCGGGACAGGGGGCAGCAATCAGCCCCAGCATTTT. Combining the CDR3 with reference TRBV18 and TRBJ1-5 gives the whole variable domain NAGVMQNPRHLVRRRGQEARLRCSPMKGHSHVYWYRQLPEEGLKFMVYLQKENIIDESGMPKERFSAEFPKEGPSILRIQQVVRGDSAAYFCASSSGTGGSNQPQHFGDGTRLSIL.